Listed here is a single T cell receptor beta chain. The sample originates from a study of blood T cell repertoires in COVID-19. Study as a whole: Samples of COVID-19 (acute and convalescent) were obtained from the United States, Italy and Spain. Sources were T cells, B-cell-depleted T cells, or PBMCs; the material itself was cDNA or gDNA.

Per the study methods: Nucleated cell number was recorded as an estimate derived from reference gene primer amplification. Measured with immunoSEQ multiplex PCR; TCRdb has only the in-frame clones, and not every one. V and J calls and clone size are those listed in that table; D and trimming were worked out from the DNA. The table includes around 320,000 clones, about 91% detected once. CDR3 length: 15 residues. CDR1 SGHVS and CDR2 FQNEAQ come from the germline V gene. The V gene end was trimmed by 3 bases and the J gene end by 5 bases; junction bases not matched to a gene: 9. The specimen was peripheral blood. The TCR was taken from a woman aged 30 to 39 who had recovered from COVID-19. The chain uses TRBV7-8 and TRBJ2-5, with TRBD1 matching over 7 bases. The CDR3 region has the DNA TGTGCCAGCAGCTTGGAGACAGGGAATTTCGAGACCCAGTACTTC. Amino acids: CASSLETGNFETQYF.